This T cell receptor (beta chain) was recorded in a study of radiotherapy plus CTLA-4 blockade in lung cancer. Clones were sequenced by immunoSEQ multiplex PCR, and TCRdb holds only the in-frame ones, with some missing. The sample contains 90,000 or so clones, around 82% of which appear only once. This clone came up once. Germline V gene sequence: CDR1 SGHAT, CDR2 FQNNGV. The CDR3 contains 12 residues. Trimming took off 1 base at V and 6 bases at J, with 6 bases between the two ends. This TCR was recovered from a human donor with non-small cell lung cancer who had stable disease on radiotherapy plus ipilimumab. V and J are TRBV11-2 and TRBJ1-1; no definite D call. The starting material was peripheral blood, obtained from a patient treated with radiotherapy plus ipilimumab. The CDR3 DNA is TGTGCCAGCAGCTTAGTAGGTTCTGAAGCTTTCTTT. Protein sequence: CASSLVGSEAFF.